The TCR beta chain described here comes from a study of T cells in Graves' hyperthyroidism and ophthalmopathy. This clonotype was picked up many times. This CDR3 contains 16 residues. V trimming: 4 bases; J trimming: 2 bases; junction bases outside the gene matches: 8. Germline assignment: CDR1 LGHNA and CDR2 YNFKEQ. TCR beta CDR3 sequences were amplified from RNA transcripts. HTBI primers were the set used in a first-round RT-PCR of the TCR CDR3. TCRdb ran MiXCR on the multiplex PCR reads and lists one entry per CDR3 protein. Of under 300,000 distinct CDR3 sequences listed, less than 30% were seen once; the top ten hold roughly 24%.

The sequenced sample consisted of blood. The TCR originated in a man aged 40-55 years with Graves' hyperthyroidism that later progressed to Graves' ophthalmopathy. The chain couples TRBV4-2 to TRBJ2-4; 7 bases match TRBD2. The CDR3: CASSLSGGGSKNIQYF. The DNA for the CDR3 is TGTGCCAGCAGCCTGTCGGGGGGAGGGTCCAAAAACATTCAGTACTTC.